Shown below are 2 T cell receptor beta chains from a single sample sequenced in a study of beta chain features in type 1 diabetes. Isolated RNA was reverse transcribed in full, so expressed TCRB transcripts were sequenced. Profiled with immunoSEQ multiplex PCR; TCRdb holds only in-frame clones, not every one. The table has roughly 290,000 clones, 8% seen once. Source material: central memory CD4+ T cells from blood. These receptors came from a woman aged 18-30 years in good health.

This clone appeared a few times. The CDR3 region is CASSYLPRGPNEQFF. The CDR3 DNA reads TGTGCCAGCAGTTACCTCCCCCGGGGGCCCAATGAGCAGTTCTTC. The chain employs TRBV6-5 and TRBJ2-1, with D perhaps assigned TRBD1 or TRBD2 (6 bases each). This CDR3 contains 15 residues. Trimming pared 2 bases from V and 6 bases from J, leaving 14 bases between. Germline lookup yields CDR1 MNHEY and CDR2 SVGAGI.

The chain combines TRBV30 with TRBJ2-2, with unresolved D. V shed 6 bases and J shed 0 bases, with 8 bases lying between them. The length of the CDR3 is 13 residues. CDR1 is GTSNPN, CDR2 SVGIG, per germline (reference sequence). The DNA of the CDR3 is TGTGCCTGTGCCGGATCGAACACCGGGGAGCTGTTTTTT. Its protein is CACAGSNTGELFF.